One and the same sample provided the 2 T cell receptor beta chains below, sequenced in a study of T cell changes during pregnancy in multiple sclerosis. Clones were sequenced by immunoSEQ multiplex PCR, and TCRdb holds only the in-frame ones, with some missing. The sample records some 77,000 clones, around nine tenths being singletons. The sequences come from peripheral blood, collected in the second trimester of pregnancy. The source is a female donor in good health, enrolled as a control in a pregnancy study.

The V gene is TRBV2, the J gene TRBJ1-6; no definite D call. Germline values: CDR1 SNHLY, CDR2 FYNNEI. The CDR3 runs to 14 residues. Deletions cut 0 bases from V and 5 bases from J, with 5 bases between. CDR3 loop: CASSEAENNSPLHF. DNA of the CDR3: TGTGCCAGCAGTGAAGCAGAGAATAATTCACCCCTCCACTTT.

This rearrangement joins TRBV7-3 to TRBJ2-1, with 11 bases fitting TRBD2. Germline V CDR1 and CDR2: SGHTA, FQGTGA. V dropped 4 bases and J dropped 8; count of bases not matched to a gene: 4. The CDR3 is made up of 14 amino acids. CDR3 protein: CASSSSGLADEQFF. In DNA form, the CDR3 reads TGTGCCAGCAGCTCCTCGGGACTAGCGGATGAGCAGTTCTTC.